This section outlines one T cell receptor (beta chain) sequence together with its context. The data belong to a study of blood T cell repertoires in COVID-19. The V segment lost 2 bases and the J segment 1 base; nucleotides outside the gene matches: 17. CDR3 length: 20 residues. Germline loops: CDR1 MNHEY, CDR2 SVGEGT. In the authors' methods: The authors estimated nucleated cell counts from reference gene primer amplification. Repertoires were generated with immunoSEQ multiplex PCR, while TCRdb's copy carries only in-frame clones and drops some. For V, J and clone size, that table is used; D and trimming come from the DNA. The data contain 230,000 or so clones, about 87% of them singletons.

The source material was PBMCs or T cells enriched from blood (not recorded which). The source of this sequence is a woman aged 25 to 39 who had recovered from COVID-19. The chain combines TRBV6-2 or TRBV6-3 with TRBJ2-5; TRBD1 matches at 9 bases. In DNA, the CDR3 is TGTGCCAGCAGTTACCTACTCCAATTGGGACAGGGCGGGGTCCAAGAGACCCAGTACTTC. It encodes CASSYLLQLGQGGVQETQYF.